These T cell receptor beta chains were read from a single sample in a study of OX40 agonist ivuxolimab in advanced cancers. TCRdb keeps only in-frame clones here, not all; method: immunoSEQ multiplex PCR. The sample includes tens of thousands of clones, 92% of them seen just once. Sequences were derived from CD4+ or CD8+ T cells sorted from blood, sampled in a trial of the OX40 agonist ivuxolimab. Source of these receptors: an adult with an advanced solid tumor such as melanoma, head and neck, liver or kidney cancer. CDR3s include the opening cysteine and the closing phenylalanine or tryptophan. A D gene is named only where the DNA matches it firmly.

13,TRBD2,TRBJ2-1,TRBV19,CASSGLAGIEQFF
17,-,TRBJ1-1,TRBV11-2,CASSFITVGRTNTEAFF
14,TRBD1,TRBJ2-1,TRBV12-5,CASGSSGQGGEQFF
13,TRBD2,TRBJ2-5,TRBV2,CASSGGAQETQYF
12,-,TRBJ1-3,TRBV30,CAWGGQGNTIYF
14,TRBD2,TRBJ2-2,TRBV5-4,CASSLESSGRELFF
13,-,TRBJ1-1,TRBV5-1,CASSSQGNTEAFF
12,-,TRBJ2-2,TRBV7-3,CASSHSRGELFF
14,TRBD1,TRBJ1-2,TRBV28,CASRRTGGVSGYTF
14,TRBD2,TRBJ2-5,TRBV6-1,CASKLGGTQETQYF
17,-,TRBJ1-6,TRBV4-2,CASSQEPVSSYNSPLHF
16,-,TRBJ1-2,TRBV7-9,CASSLTLTEDLGGYTF
14,-,TRBJ1-5,TRBV6-1,CASSDMGGNQPQHF
13,TRBD2,TRBJ2-1,TRBV9,CASSLRGVDEQFF
15,-,TRBJ1-4,TRBV11-2,CASSSWRVGDEKLFF
15,TRBD1,TRBJ2-7,TRBV7-9,CASTQGGQGVSEQYF
13,TRBD2,TRBJ2-7,TRBV6-5,CASRPAGDYEQYF
14,-,TRBJ1-1,TRBV7-6,CASSLDRVQTEAFF
14,TRBD1,TRBJ1-2,TRBV7-9,CASSEQGAGYGYTF
13,-,TRBJ1-2,TRBV19,CASSTVTGPGYTF
13,-,TRBJ2-3,TRBV7-2,CASNPSLGDTQYF
15,-,TRBJ2-1,TRBV15,CATSVGLRGYNEQFF
14,-,TRBJ1-1,TRBV15,CATSRDTANTEAFF
15,-,TRBJ1-2,TRBV10-2,CASSDAGRSDYGYTF
16,-,TRBJ1-6,TRBV7-9,CASSSPGTSFNSPLHF
14,-,TRBJ1-1,TRBV6-6,CASSYSWTDTEAFF
12,-,TRBJ2-7,TRBV9,CASSPRPYEQYF
12,-,TRBJ2-5,TRBV28,CASSQGQETQYF
13,-,TRBJ2-1,TRBV7-9,CASSLAPFNEQFF
16,-,TRBJ2-5,TRBV6-6,CASSYPRTGPPETQYF
17,TRBD1,TRBJ1-2,TRBV9,CASSAWGQGASGYGYTF
15,TRBD1,TRBJ2-7,TRBV18,CASSPAGTGVYEQYF
14,TRBD1,TRBJ1-4,TRBV5-1,CASSSGQGYEKLFF
15,TRBD1,TRBJ1-3,TRBV7-6,CASSPDRISGNTIYF
13,-,TRBJ1-1,TRBV6-1,CASSPAQRTEAFF
12,-,TRBJ2-3,TRBV4-2,CASSHTPDTQYF
14,-,TRBJ2-5,TRBV5-6,CASSLQALEETQYF
16,TRBD2,TRBJ2-3,TRBV10-3,CAISSGLAGVADTQYF
13,-,TRBJ2-2,TRBV6-6,CASSLSGAGELFF
10,-,TRBJ2-7,TRBV20-1,CSAEHGEQYF
15,-,TRBJ2-5,TRBV21-1,CASSKERALQETQYF
17,TRBD1,TRBJ1-4,TRBV4-1,CASSRAGGASGGEKLFF
13,-,TRBJ1-3,TRBV6-1,CASSGRSGNTIYF
14,TRBD2,TRBJ2-2,TRBV27,CASSPGLAAGELFF
13,-,TRBJ1-6,TRBV6-4,CASSLTTNSPLHF
13,-,TRBJ1-2,TRBV7-3,CASSLGGFPGYTF
13,-,TRBJ2-2,TRBV6-6,CASSKDPRGELFF
14,-,TRBJ2-2,TRBV27,CASSLTFKTRGAVF
12,TRBD1,TRBJ1-1,TRBV19,CASSGPGQEAFF
15,TRBD1,TRBJ2-1,TRBV2,CASSGQGRTYNEQFF
11,-,TRBJ1-2,TRBV11-2,CASSSNSGYTF
10,-,TRBJ1-2,TRBV6-1,CASSEGGGTF
15,TRBD2,TRBJ2-3,TRBV5-4,CASSRAGGSTDTQYF
16,TRBD2,TRBJ2-5,TRBV5-4,CASSPRSGGAQETQYF